This T cell receptor (beta chain) was retrieved from a study of blood T cell repertoires in COVID-19. The wider study: Samples taken during acute and convalescent COVID-19 were collected in the United States, Italy and Spain.

In the authors' methods: For nucleated cells, counts were estimated from reference gene primer amplification. The method was immunoSEQ multiplex PCR; TCRdb's version includes in-frame clones alone and lacks a portion of them. The V and J calls and clone size are taken from that table; D and trimming were inferred from the DNA. The sample lists fewer than 350,000 clones; about 90% were seen once. The V and J ends lost 5 bases and 2 bases, in that order; junction bases with no gene match: 10. From germline, CDR1 is MNHEY and CDR2 SVGEGT. This CDR3 contains 16 residues. The specimen was peripheral blood. The chain carries TRBV6-2 or TRBV6-3 and TRBJ2-7; 9 bases line up with TRBD2. The origin of this receptor is a young woman who had recovered from COVID-19. For the CDR3, the DNA is TGTGCCAGCAGTGCGCAGCCTAGCGGGACCCCCTACGAGCAGTACTTC. Amino acids: CASSAQPSGTPYEQYF.